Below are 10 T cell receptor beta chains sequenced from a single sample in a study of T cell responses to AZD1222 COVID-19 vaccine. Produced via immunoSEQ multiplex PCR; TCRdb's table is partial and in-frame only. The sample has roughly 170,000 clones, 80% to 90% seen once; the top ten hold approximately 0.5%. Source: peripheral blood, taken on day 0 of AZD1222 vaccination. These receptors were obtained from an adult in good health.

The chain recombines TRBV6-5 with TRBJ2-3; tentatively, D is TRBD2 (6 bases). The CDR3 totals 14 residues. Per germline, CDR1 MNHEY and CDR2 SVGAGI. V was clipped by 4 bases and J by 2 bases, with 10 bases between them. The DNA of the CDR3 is TGTGCCAGCAGTTTGGGACTTATCACAGATACGCAGTATTTT. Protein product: CASSLGLITDTQYF.

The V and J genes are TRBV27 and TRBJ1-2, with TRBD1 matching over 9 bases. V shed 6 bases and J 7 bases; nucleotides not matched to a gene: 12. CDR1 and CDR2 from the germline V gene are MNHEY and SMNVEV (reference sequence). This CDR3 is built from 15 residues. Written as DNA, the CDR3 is TGTGCCAGCAGCATCCAGGGGGGACAGGGCGGTGGCTACACCTTC. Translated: CASSIQGGQGGGYTF.

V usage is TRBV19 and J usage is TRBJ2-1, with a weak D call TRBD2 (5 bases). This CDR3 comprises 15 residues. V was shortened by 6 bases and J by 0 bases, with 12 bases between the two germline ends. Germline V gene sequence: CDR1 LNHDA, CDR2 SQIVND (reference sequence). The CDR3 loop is CASRRGGSSYNEQFF. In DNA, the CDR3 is TGTGCCAGTAGACGTGGAGGTAGCTCCTACAATGAGCAGTTCTTC.

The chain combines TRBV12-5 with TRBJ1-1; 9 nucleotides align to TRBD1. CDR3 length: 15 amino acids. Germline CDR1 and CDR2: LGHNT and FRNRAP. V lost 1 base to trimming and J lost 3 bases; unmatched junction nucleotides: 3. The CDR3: CASGLGGQGDTEAFF. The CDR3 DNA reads TGTGCTAGTGGTTTGGGGGGACAGGGTGACACTGAAGCTTTCTTT.

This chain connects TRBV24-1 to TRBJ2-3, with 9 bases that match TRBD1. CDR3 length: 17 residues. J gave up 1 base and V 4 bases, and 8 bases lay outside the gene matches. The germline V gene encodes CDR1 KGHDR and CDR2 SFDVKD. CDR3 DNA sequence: TGTGCCACCAGTGACCCCCGGACAGGGGCCCGCACAGATACGCAGTATTTT. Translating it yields CATSDPRTGARTDTQYF.

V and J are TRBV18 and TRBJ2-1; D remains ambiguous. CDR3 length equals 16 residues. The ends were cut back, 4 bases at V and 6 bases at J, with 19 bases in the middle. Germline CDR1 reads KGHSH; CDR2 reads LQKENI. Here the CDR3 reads CASSLTGPNPSNEQFF. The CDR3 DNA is TGTGCCAGCTCACTTACGGGTCCCAACCCCTCCAATGAGCAGTTCTTC.

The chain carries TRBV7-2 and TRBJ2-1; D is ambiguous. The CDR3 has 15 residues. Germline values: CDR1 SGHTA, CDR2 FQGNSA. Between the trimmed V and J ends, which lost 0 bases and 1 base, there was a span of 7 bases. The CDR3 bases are TGTGCCAGCAGCTTAGCACACGGGTCCTACAATGAGCAGTTCTTC. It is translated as CASSLAHGSYNEQFF.

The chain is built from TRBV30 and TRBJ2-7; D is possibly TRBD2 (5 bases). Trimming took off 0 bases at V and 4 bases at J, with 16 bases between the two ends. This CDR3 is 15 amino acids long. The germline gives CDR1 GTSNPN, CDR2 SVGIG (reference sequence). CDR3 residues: CAWSVPGLYSYEQYF. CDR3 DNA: TGTGCCTGGAGTGTACCTGGACTGTACAGTTACGAGCAGTACTTC.

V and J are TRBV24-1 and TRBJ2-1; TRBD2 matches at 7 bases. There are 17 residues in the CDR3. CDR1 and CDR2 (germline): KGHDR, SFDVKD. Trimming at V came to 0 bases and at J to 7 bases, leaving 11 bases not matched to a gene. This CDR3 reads CATSDLHSGELLNEQFF. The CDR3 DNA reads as TGTGCCACCAGTGATTTGCACAGCGGGGAGCTGTTAAATGAGCAGTTCTTC.

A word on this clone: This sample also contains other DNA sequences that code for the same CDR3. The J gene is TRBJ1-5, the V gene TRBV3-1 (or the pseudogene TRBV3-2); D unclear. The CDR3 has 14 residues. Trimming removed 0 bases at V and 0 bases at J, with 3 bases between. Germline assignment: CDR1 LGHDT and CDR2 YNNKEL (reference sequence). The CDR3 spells CASSQEGSNQPQHF. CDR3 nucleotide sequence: TGTGCCAGCAGCCAAGAGGGTAGCAATCAGCCCCAGCATTTT.